The following is a T cell receptor beta chain sequence with its context. There is no known antigen for this receptor. HCMV serostatus was determined by detecting HCMV-specific IgG in serum with a commercial ELISA kit. Ficoll density gradient centrifugation was used to isolate peripheral blood mononuclear cells from blood. The run used an Illumina HiSeq 2000. TCR beta cDNA libraries were prepared using 5'RACE template switching, which introduced a universal primer site and unique molecular identifiers. Priming for cDNA synthesis came from the TCR beta constant segment, and two successive PCR amplification steps followed. As for how the authors treated the data: MIGEC handled demultiplexing of the reads and grouping by UMI, while MiTCR was used to assemble and quantify clonotypes. To exclude erroneous sequences, any TCR cDNA sequence not supported by at least two reads was discarded. The tcR package was used for downstream repertoire analysis, with clonotypes matched between fractions based on CDR3 nucleotide sequence plus V segment. Antigen specificity was annotated against VDJdb with VDJmatch, allowing one amino acid substitution in CDR3. The reads went through TCRdb reprocessing, and each CDR3 protein sequence gets one entry with no DNA. The V and J calls and clone size come from TCRdb's table, not from the authors' own analysis. The table for this sample lists 200,000 to 300,000 distinct CDR3 sequences. The ten largest clones take up more than 3.5% of the sample.

Taken from cysteine to phenylalanine, the CDR3 has 17 residues. No coding sequence is recorded. Looking up the germline V gene yields CDR1 SGDLS and CDR2 YYNGEE. This sample is drawn from a study of T cells expressing NK-cell markers (dated by TCRdb to the early 2020s). General notes on the study: Three sorted T-cell subsets (CD3+CD56+NKG2C+, CD3+CD56+NKG2C- and CD3+CD56-NKG2C+) from roughly eight donors had their TCR beta-chain repertoires profiled. Among the eight sequenced donors, only one was HCMV-seronegative, while the other seven were HCMV-seropositive. Randomly selected healthy volunteers, three men and five women, were used as the eight sequenced donors. The libraries were sequenced on Illumina HiSeq 2000/2500, MiSeq or NextSeq, producing 2 x 150 bp reads.

Summary of the overall study and its limitations: Those dominant clonotypes were again the most abundant among CD3+CD56-NKG2C+ cells in a handful of donors, at about 28.3-65%. In more than five donors, the dominant CD3+CD56+NKG2C+ clonotypes were found to rank among the top 10 CD8+ clonotypes and to make up about 1.0-7.5% of CD8+ T cells. Whether the expanded NKG2C-expressing T cell clones were specific for HCMV antigens was left unclear.

The chain is made from TRBV9 and TRBJ2-3; TCRdb names TRBD2, which stays unverified in the absence of DNA. The sequencing sample was made of blood T cells: a sorted CD56 or NKG2C T cell subset, CD4+ or CD8+ T cells, or bulk PBMC T cells (not recorded which). The origin of this receptor is a woman aged 18 to 75 in good health. The CDR3 in this case is CASTLSPSGASTDTQYF.